Presented here are 3 T cell receptor beta chains from one specimen sequenced in a study of cytomegalovirus exposure and HLA in healthy donors. The PCR had 60 Vbeta and 13 Jbeta primers. TCRdb's copy holds only in-frame clones and misses some; the assay was immunoSEQ multiplex PCR. The data contain 90,000 to 150,000 clones, 15% of them singletons. The sequencing sample was made of PBMCs. The source is a woman aged 18-35 years in good health and CMV-seronegative.

In this sample, this clone turned up a few times. The genes are TRBV30 and TRBJ1-4, with a weak D call TRBD1 (5 bases). The CDR3 is 14 residues long. Germline assignment: CDR1 GTSNPN and CDR2 SVGIG (reference sequence). V shed 4 bases and J shed 7 bases, with 16 bases lying between them. Here the CDR3 DNA reads TGTGCCTGGATGGGCCCCGGGGGAGGTGAAAAACTGTTTTTT. Translated, it gives CAWMGPGGGEKLFF. Full variable domain (remainder filled in from reference TRBV30 and TRBJ1-4): SQTIHQWPATLVQPVGSPLSLECTVEGTSNPNLYWYRQAAGRGLQLLFYSVGIGQISSEVPQNLSASRPQDRQFILSSKKLLLSDSGFYLCAWMGPGGGEKLFFGSGTQLSVL.

This chain joins TRBV19 and TRBJ1-5; tentative D call: TRBD1 (5 bases). The germline CDR1 and CDR2 sequences are LNHDA and SQIVND (reference sequence). The V gene lost 4 bases and the J gene lost 1 base, with 11 bases spanning the gap. The CDR3 totals 15 residues. The CDR3 bases are TGTGCCAGTAGTACGGGACTTCTAAGCAATCAGCCCCAGCATTTT. It encodes CASSTGLLSNQPQHF.

This clone was seen only a few times. The rearrangement links TRBV28 to TRBJ2-5, with a tentative D call TRBD2 (5 bases). The CDR3 consists of 14 residues. Germline CDR1 MDHEN, CDR2 SYDVKM. V lost 3 bases and J 1 base, leaving 9 bases between the germline ends. Here the CDR3 DNA reads TGTGCCAGCAGTTTTTTGGACTCCCAAGAGACCCAGTACTTC. Its protein is CASSFLDSQETQYF.